This is a list of T cell receptor beta chains from one sample in a study of shared clonotypes between healthy human individuals. Clones were read by immunoSEQ multiplex PCR, and TCRdb kept only the in-frame ones, dropping some. The top ten hold 0.13% of the sample, which has millions of clones, 85% to 95% seen once. Sample: naive CD4+ T cells sorted from blood. These receptors were taken from a man aged 18 to 29 in good health. CDR3s include the opening cysteine and the closing phenylalanine or tryptophan. The order of the fields is CDR3 DNA, CDR3 protein, clone size, V gene, D gene, J gene. A D gene is named only where the DNA matches it firmly. Clone size is given for some rows only: seen once, a few or many times, or a class if the clone is expanded.

cdr3_nt: TGTGCCAGCAGTCTAGAGGGTCGCGCTTCCTACAATGAGCAGTTCTTC; cdr3_aa: CASSLEGRASYNEQFF; clone_size: -; v_call: TRBV27; d_call: -; j_call: TRBJ2-1
cdr3_nt: TGTGCCAGCAGCTTGGTGTCGGCATACAATGAGCAGTTCTTC; cdr3_aa: CASSLVSAYNEQFF; clone_size: -; v_call: TRBV5-4; d_call: -; j_call: TRBJ2-1
cdr3_nt: TGTGCCAGCAGCGTAGATCGGTTACTCATTGGTGAGCAGTTCTTC; cdr3_aa: CASSVDRLLIGEQFF; clone_size: -; v_call: TRBV9; d_call: -; j_call: TRBJ2-1
cdr3_nt: TGTGCCAGCAGTTTAGCAGGGGGCAAAAATTCACCCCTCCACTTT; cdr3_aa: CASSLAGGKNSPLHF; clone_size: -; v_call: TRBV28; d_call: TRBD1; j_call: TRBJ1-6
cdr3_nt: TGTGCCGTGGGAACCTCCTACGAGCAGTACTTC; cdr3_aa: CAVGTSYEQYF; clone_size: -; v_call: TRBV7-9; d_call: -; j_call: TRBJ2-7
cdr3_nt: TGTGCCAGCAGCTTAGTCTGGGGAGATGAGCAGTTCTTC; cdr3_aa: CASSLVWGDEQFF; clone_size: -; v_call: TRBV7-6; d_call: -; j_call: TRBJ2-1
cdr3_nt: TGTGCCAGCAGCCCTACAGGGACAGGGGGCGCGGGGGAGACCCAGTACTTC; cdr3_aa: CASSPTGTGGAGETQYF; clone_size: -; v_call: TRBV9; d_call: TRBD1; j_call: TRBJ2-5
cdr3_nt: TGTGCCAGCAGTGAAGTTGGCCATTCCTATGGCTACACCTTC; cdr3_aa: CASSEVGHSYGYTF; clone_size: -; v_call: TRBV6-1; d_call: -; j_call: TRBJ1-2
cdr3_nt: TGCGCCAGCACCCAATTCAGAAAGCGGGATGTGCTATTCTACAATGAGCAGTTCTTC; cdr3_aa: CASTQFRKRDVLFYNEQFF; clone_size: -; v_call: TRBV5-1; d_call: TRBD2; j_call: TRBJ2-1
cdr3_nt: TGCAGCGTTGAGTGGAAGGGCACTGAAGCTTTCTTT; cdr3_aa: CSVEWKGTEAFF; clone_size: -; v_call: TRBV29-1; d_call: -; j_call: TRBJ1-1
cdr3_nt: TGTGCCAGCAGCCCAAGGGTTGCGACCGGGCCGTACGAGCAGTACTTC; cdr3_aa: CASSPRVATGPYEQYF; clone_size: -; v_call: TRBV7-9; d_call: -; j_call: TRBJ2-7
cdr3_nt: TGTGCCAGCAGCTTAGAGAGTGGTACTTATTCCTACAATGAGCAGTTCTTC; cdr3_aa: CASSLESGTYSYNEQFF; clone_size: -; v_call: TRBV11-2; d_call: -; j_call: TRBJ2-1
cdr3_nt: TGTGCCAGCAGCTTAGTGGGACAGGATCTCAGTGAGCAGTTCTTC; cdr3_aa: CASSLVGQDLSEQFF; clone_size: -; v_call: TRBV7-2; d_call: TRBD1; j_call: TRBJ2-1
cdr3_nt: TGTGCCTGGAGTGTACGGAGGGCTTGGACAGATACGCAGTATTTT; cdr3_aa: CAWSVRRAWTDTQYF; clone_size: -; v_call: TRBV30; d_call: -; j_call: TRBJ2-3
cdr3_nt: TGTGCCAGCAGTAAACCGGGACAGGGGTGGGAGACCCAGTACTTC; cdr3_aa: CASSKPGQGWETQYF; clone_size: -; v_call: TRBV6-6; d_call: TRBD1; j_call: TRBJ2-5
cdr3_nt: TGTGCCAGTAGTATATCTCCGGGACGGATGAACACTGAAGCTTTCTTT; cdr3_aa: CASSISPGRMNTEAFF; clone_size: once; v_call: TRBV19; d_call: -; j_call: TRBJ1-1
cdr3_nt: TGTGCCAGCAGGATAGGACAGGGACCCTACGAGCAGTACTTC; cdr3_aa: CASRIGQGPYEQYF; clone_size: -; v_call: TRBV6-5; d_call: TRBD1; j_call: TRBJ2-7
cdr3_nt: TGCGCCAGCAGCTTAACGGGGGGAACATACAATGAGCAGTTCTTC; cdr3_aa: CASSLTGGTYNEQFF; clone_size: -; v_call: TRBV5-1; d_call: TRBD2; j_call: TRBJ2-1
cdr3_nt: TGTGCCAGTAGTCAGACACGGACGTTCGAGCAGTACTTC; cdr3_aa: CASSQTRTFEQYF; clone_size: -; v_call: TRBV19; d_call: -; j_call: TRBJ2-7
cdr3_nt: TGTGCCAGCAGCTTGGCCCCTAGGAACGAGCAGTACTTC; cdr3_aa: CASSLAPRNEQYF; clone_size: -; v_call: TRBV5-5; d_call: -; j_call: TRBJ2-7
cdr3_nt: TGTGCCAGCAGCTTTACTAGCATTGAGCAGTTCTTC; cdr3_aa: CASSFTSIEQFF; clone_size: -; v_call: TRBV5-4; d_call: -; j_call: TRBJ2-1
cdr3_nt: TGTGCCTGGAGTGACGGCAGGGGGGCTTCCCAGCATTTT; cdr3_aa: CAWSDGRGASQHF; clone_size: few; v_call: TRBV30; d_call: TRBD1; j_call: TRBJ1-5
cdr3_nt: TGTGCCAGCAGCCTTAGCGCCAATTCACCCCTCCACTTT; cdr3_aa: CASSLSANSPLHF; clone_size: -; v_call: TRBV5-4; d_call: -; j_call: TRBJ1-6
cdr3_nt: TGTGCCAGCAGTGGGACAGTAAACACTGAAGCTTTCTTT; cdr3_aa: CASSGTVNTEAFF; clone_size: -; v_call: TRBV6-1; d_call: -; j_call: TRBJ1-1
cdr3_nt: TGTGCCAGCCGGGACAGGGGAACAGATACGCAGTATTTT; cdr3_aa: CASRDRGTDTQYF; clone_size: -; v_call: TRBV19; d_call: TRBD1; j_call: TRBJ2-3
cdr3_nt: TGTGCCACCAGCAGAGATCTCTTGGGACAGGGTTTCAATGAGCAGTTCTTC; cdr3_aa: CATSRDLLGQGFNEQFF; clone_size: -; v_call: TRBV15; d_call: TRBD1; j_call: TRBJ2-1